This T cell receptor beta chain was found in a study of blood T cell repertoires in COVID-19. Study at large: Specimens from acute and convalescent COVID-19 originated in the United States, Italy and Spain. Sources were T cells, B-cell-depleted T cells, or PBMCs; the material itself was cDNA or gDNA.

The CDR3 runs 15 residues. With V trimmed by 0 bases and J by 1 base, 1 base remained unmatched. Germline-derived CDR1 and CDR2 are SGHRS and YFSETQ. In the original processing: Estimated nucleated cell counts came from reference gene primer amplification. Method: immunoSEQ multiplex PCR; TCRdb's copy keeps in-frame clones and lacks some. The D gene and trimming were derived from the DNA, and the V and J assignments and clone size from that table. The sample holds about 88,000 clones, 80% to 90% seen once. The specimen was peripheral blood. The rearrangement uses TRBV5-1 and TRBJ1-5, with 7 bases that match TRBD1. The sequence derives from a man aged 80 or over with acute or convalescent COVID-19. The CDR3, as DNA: TGCGCCAGCAGCTTGGAGGGGGCGAGCAATCAGCCCCAGCATTTT. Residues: CASSLEGASNQPQHF.